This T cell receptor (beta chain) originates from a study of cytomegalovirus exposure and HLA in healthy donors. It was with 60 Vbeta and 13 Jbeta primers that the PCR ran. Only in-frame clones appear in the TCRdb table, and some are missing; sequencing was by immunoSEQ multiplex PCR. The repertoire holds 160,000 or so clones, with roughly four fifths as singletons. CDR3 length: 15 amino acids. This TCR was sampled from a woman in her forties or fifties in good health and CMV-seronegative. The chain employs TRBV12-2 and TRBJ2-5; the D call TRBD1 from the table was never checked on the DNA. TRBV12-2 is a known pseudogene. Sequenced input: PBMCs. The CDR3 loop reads CASRLVQGQGETQYF. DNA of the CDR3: TGTGCAAGTCGCTTAGTCCAGGGGCAGGGAGAGACCCAGTACTTC.